One and the same sample provided the 25 T cell receptor beta chains below, sequenced in a study of blood T cells in healthy people across ages. A sample-barcoded 5' primer and a J-beta primer mix were used in a second PCR of roughly 6 to 11 cycles. One entry per CDR3 protein, called by TCRdb with MiXCR from the 5' RACE reads. The sample lists around 940,000 distinct CDR3 sequences, 51% occurring once. Material for sequencing was blood. These TCRs come from a woman aged 55 to 70 in good health.

The V and J genes are TRBV5-1 and TRBJ2-2, with D possibly TRBD1 on 7 matching bases. This CDR3 region has 17 residues. Germline V lookup: CDR1 SGHRS, CDR2 YFSETQ. V was shortened by 1 base and J by 2 bases, with 15 bases between the two germline ends. CDR3 sequence reads: CASSLKGARENTGELFF. In DNA form, the CDR3 reads TGCGCCAGCAGCTTGAAGGGGGCGCGGGAAAACACCGGGGAGCTGTTTTTT.

The V gene is TRBV29-1, the J gene TRBJ1-4; possible D gene TRBD1, 6 bases. CDR3 length: 13 residues. V was clipped by 5 bases and J by 5 bases, with 12 bases between them. In germline, CDR1 is SQVTM, CDR2 ANQGSEA. The CDR3 DNA reads as TGCAGCGTTCGTGGACAGATAAATGAAAAACTGTTTTTT. As protein: CSVRGQINEKLFF. Filled out from reference TRBV29-1 and TRBJ1-4, the complete variable domain reads SAVISQKPSRDICQRGTSLTIQCQVDSQVTMMFWYRQQPGQSLTLIATANQGSEATYESGFVIDKFPISRPNLTFSTLTVSNMSPEDSSIYLCSVRGQINEKLFFGSGTQLSVL.

The chain recombines TRBV6-1 with TRBJ2-5, with D unresolved. Trimming shortened V by 2 bases and J by 11 bases, and 6 bases separated the two germline ends. This CDR3 region has 10 residues. Germline values: CDR1 MNHNS, CDR2 SASEGT. The CDR3 spells CASSENVQYF. The CDR3 coding sequence is TGTGCCAGCAGTGAAAATGTGCAGTACTTC.

This clonotype was found a few times. The chain is built from TRBV29-1 and TRBJ2-1, with 11 bases matching TRBD2. Unmatched junction bases numbered 15, after V lost 5 bases and J lost 0 bases. The CDR3 consists of 19 residues. Germline V CDR1 and CDR2: SQVTM, ANQGSEA. CDR3 amino acids: CSVPASLAGGPNSYNEQFF. As DNA, the CDR3 is TGCAGCGTTCCGGCGTCGCTAGCGGGAGGACCAAACTCCTACAATGAGCAGTTCTTC.

The rearrangement uses TRBV6-6 and TRBJ2-1; 7 nucleotides agree with TRBD2. Trimming at V came to 0 bases and at J to 3 bases, leaving 2 bases not matched to a gene. Germline CDR1 MNHNY, CDR2 SVGAGI (reference sequence). This CDR3 contains 15 residues. CDR3 coding DNA: TGTGCCAGCAGTTACTCGCCGGGAGGCTACAATGAGCAGTTCTTC. Its protein is CASSYSPGGYNEQFF.

The sample holds a few counts of this clonotype. The V gene is TRBV7-9, the J gene TRBJ2-6; maybe TRBD2 (5 bases). Germline values: CDR1 SEHNR, CDR2 FQNEAQ (reference sequence). With 5 bases removed from V and 0 bases from J, the gap between germline ends came to 14 bases. This CDR3 is 17 amino acids long. The CDR3 DNA sequence: TGTGCCAGCAGCCAGACTACAGCCCCCTCTGGGGCCAACGTCCTGACTTTC. It codes for CASSQTTAPSGANVLTF.

The chain has TRBV18 and TRBJ1-2; the match to TRBD1 covers 7 bases. CDR1 is KGHSH, CDR2 LQKENI, per germline. The CDR3 is 15 amino acids. Trimming cost V 0 bases and J 6 bases; bases outside gene matches: 7. CDR3 region: CASSPPISRGNGYTF. CDR3 bases: TGTGCCAGCTCACCACCGATCTCCAGGGGGAATGGCTACACCTTC.

The CDR3 DNA is TGTGCCAGCAGCCCCCCCCAGGGCCATCAGCCCCAGCATTTT. Translating gives CASSPPQGHQPQHF. This chain uses TRBV28 with TRBJ1-5; D may be TRBD1 (5 bases). The germline gives CDR1 MDHEN, CDR2 SYDVKM. The V gene lost 6 bases and the J gene lost 5 bases, with 14 bases spanning the gap. The CDR3 sequence is 14 residues long.

The chain joins TRBV4-2 to TRBJ2-5; TRBD1 matches at 9 bases. Per germline, CDR1 LGHNA and CDR2 YNFKEQ. Trimming took 4 bases from V and 3 from J; bases not matched to a gene: 9. This CDR3 comprises 16 residues. CDR3 sequence reads: CASSLGTGFGKETQYF. The DNA for the CDR3 is TGTGCCAGCAGCCTTGGGACAGGGTTTGGAAAAGAGACCCAGTACTTC.

A few counts support this clonotype. The chain recombines TRBV18 with TRBJ2-5; perhaps TRBD2 as D (6 bases). CDR1 is KGHSH and CDR2 is LQKENI in the germline V gene. CDR3 length: 13 amino acids. Trimming took 0 bases from V and 4 from J, leaving 6 bases between them. The CDR3 DNA is TGTGCCAGCTCACCACCAGCGGGAGAGACCCAGTACTTC. It specifies CASSPPAGETQYF.

The chain has TRBV4-1 and TRBJ1-1, with a weak D call TRBD1 (5 bases). Germline V gene lookup returns CDR1 MGHRA and CDR2 YSYEKL. The CDR3 extends over 17 amino acids. Trimming stripped 3 bases from V and 6 bases from J, with 23 bases between. CDR3 nucleotides: TGCGCCAGCAGCCACTCTGGGACTGCAGGTCGGGGCTCTGAAGCTTTCTTT. This gives the protein CASSHSGTAGRGSEAFF.

In its sample, this clonotype was seen a few times. J is TRBJ2-5 and V is TRBV27; D uncertain. The V gene lost 5 bases and the J gene lost 1 base, with 8 bases spanning the gap. The CDR3 consists of 13 residues. Germline V gives CDR1 MNHEY, CDR2 SMNVEV (reference sequence). In DNA form, the CDR3 reads TGTGCCAGCAGTAACACCGTCCAAGAGACCCAGTACTTC. Residues: CASSNTVQETQYF.

J is TRBJ2-3 and V is TRBV3-1, with D possibly matching TRBD2 (6 bases). V lost 1 base, J lost 5 bases, and 16 bases lay in between. Germline CDR1 reads LGHDT; CDR2 reads YNNKEL (reference sequence). This CDR3 has 16 amino acids. The CDR3 here is CASSQVSGLGGDTQYF. The CDR3, as DNA: TGTGCCAGCAGCCAAGTGAGTGGTCTGGGAGGAGATACGCAGTATTTT.

The rearrangement uses TRBV21-1 and TRBJ2-7; TRBD2 reflects the table's D call only, with no check against the DNA. TRBV21-1 is designated a pseudogene. This CDR3 region has 15 residues. CDR3 in DNA: TGTGCCAGCAGCAAACTAGCGGGGAAGGGCGACGAGCAGTACTTC. The encoded protein is CASSKLAGKGDEQYF.

The chain couples TRBV7-2 to TRBJ1-6; D gene uncertain. This CDR3 contains 16 residues. Trimming stripped 2 bases from V and 10 bases from J, with 18 bases between. Germline V CDR1 and CDR2: SGHTA, FQGNSA. The CDR3 sequence: CASSLSSAVALSPLHF. CDR3 DNA: TGTGCCAGCAGCTTATCGTCGGCAGTAGCCCTCTCACCCCTCCACTTT.

The genes are TRBV13 and TRBJ2-7; D unclear. The CDR3 has 12 residues. CDR1 and CDR2 from the germline V gene are PRHDT and FYEKMQ (reference sequence). Trimming pared 5 bases from V and 6 bases from J, leaving 11 bases between. The CDR3 region is CASSTVGGEQYF. DNA of the CDR3: TGTGCCAGCAGCACGGTTGGCGGCGAGCAGTACTTC.

This clonotype was observed a few times. The chain uses TRBV25-1 and TRBJ1-2, with a possible D match to TRBD1 (5 bases). There are 13 residues in the CDR3. Trimming left V 2 bases short and J 4 bases short, with 8 bases between. Germline assignment: CDR1 MGHDK and CDR2 SYGVNS. This CDR3 reads CASSEGTIYGYTF. In DNA form, the CDR3 reads TGTGCCAGCAGTGAAGGGACCATCTATGGCTACACCTTC.

The chain joins TRBV7-9 to TRBJ2-1; 9 nucleotides match TRBD1. The CDR3 length is 16 residues. Per the germline V gene, CDR1 is SEHNR and CDR2 is FQNEAQ (reference sequence). The V and J ends lost 2 bases and 4 bases, in that order; junction bases with no gene match: 6. CDR3 sequence (DNA): TGTGCCAGCAGCTTAAAAGGGGGACAGGGTTACAATGAGCAGTTCTTC. Protein: CASSLKGGQGYNEQFF.

The gene calls are TRBV3-1 and TRBJ2-4; TRBD2 might be the D (6 bases). The germline V gene encodes CDR1 LGHDT and CDR2 YNNKEL (reference sequence). The CDR3 length is 13 residues. Trimming took off 6 bases at V and 6 bases at J, with 12 bases between the two ends. CDR3: CASSYGSGNIQYF. The DNA of the CDR3 is TGTGCCAGCAGTTACGGGAGCGGAAACATTCAGTACTTC.

CDR3 bases: TGTGCCAGCGCCTGGAAATCTGGGGCCAACGTCCTGACTTTC. As protein: CASAWKSGANVLTF. The V call is TRBV9, the J call TRBJ2-6; D is ambiguous. The germline gives CDR1 SGDLS, CDR2 YYNGEE. V was cut by 7 bases and J by 1 base, with 9 bases left in between. This CDR3 has 14 amino acids.

The rearrangement uses TRBV18 and TRBJ2-7, with TRBD2 matching over 10 bases. The CDR3 is 18 amino acids. V gave up 1 base and J gave up 3 bases; unmatched junction bases: 12. Germline CDR1 reads KGHSH; CDR2 reads LQKENI. CDR3 sequence: CASSPREREGLFYYEQYF. The CDR3 region has the DNA TGTGCCAGCTCACCACGAGAGCGGGAGGGCCTTTTTTACTACGAGCAGTACTTC.

This chain connects TRBV7-2 to TRBJ2-3, with TRBD2 as a possible D gene (6 bases). V lost 2 bases to trimming and J lost 4 bases, with 16 bases between them. CDR3 length: 16 amino acids. The germline CDR1 and CDR2 sequences are SGHTA and FQGNSA. The CDR3 DNA is TGTGCCAGCAGCTTAAATCGGGACGGGAGTGCAGATACGCAGTATTTT. This encodes CASSLNRDGSADTQYF.

This sequence joins TRBV5-1 and TRBJ2-7; the D call may be TRBD1 or TRBD2 (7 bases each). This CDR3 has 14 residues. V lost 3 bases and J lost 5, with 15 bases in between. CDR1 and CDR2 (germline): SGHRS, YFSETQ. The CDR3 protein is CASSWGPGGDEQYF. The CDR3 bases are TGCGCCAGCAGCTGGGGACCAGGGGGGGACGAGCAGTACTTC.

This clonotype occurred many times. The chain couples TRBV29-1 to TRBJ2-7; 9 bases are a match to TRBD2. CDR1 and CDR2 from the germline V gene are SQVTM and ANQGSEA. The V and J ends lost 7 bases and 3 bases, in that order; junction bases with no gene match: 7. The CDR3 runs to 13 residues. CDR3 sequence: CSAREGLSYEQYF. The CDR3 region has the DNA TGCAGCGCGCGGGAGGGCCTCAGCTACGAGCAGTACTTC.

The rearrangement uses TRBV20-1 and TRBJ2-6, with 9 bases lining up with TRBD1. Germline V gene data show CDR1 as DFQATT and CDR2 as SNEGSKA (reference sequence). This CDR3 contains 16 residues. V gave up 5 bases and J gave up 2 bases; unmatched junction bases: 7. The CDR3 region is CSAQNRGQAGANVLTF. As DNA, the CDR3 is TGCAGTGCTCAAAACAGGGGGCAAGCTGGGGCCAACGTCCTGACTTTC.